This T cell receptor (beta chain) was documented in a study of T cells in Graves' hyperthyroidism and ophthalmopathy. Across the whole study: Peripheral blood was drawn at first diagnosis, prior to all treatment.

The PBMCs were taken from approximately 9 ml of fresh peripheral blood. V trimming: 8 bases; J trimming: 5 bases; junction bases outside the gene matches: 7. The germline V gene has CDR1 MDHEN and CDR2 SYDVKM. This CDR3 is 14 amino acids long. This clonotype showed up many times. Amplification targeted TCR beta CDR3 regions from RNA transcripts. With the HTBI primer set, the TCR CDR3 went through a first round of RT-PCR. TCRdb re-analysed the multiplex PCR reads in MiXCR, keeping a single row per CDR3 protein. The table lists 450,000 to 650,000 distinct CDR3 sequences, about 20% of them singletons. Sequencing input: blood. The sequence came from a man aged 18 to 35 with Graves' hyperthyroidism. The chain carries TRBV28 and TRBJ1-1, with 11 nucleotides matching TRBD1. CDR3 amino acids: CASRTGGAVTEAFF. In DNA form, the CDR3 reads TGTGCCAGCCGGACAGGGGGCGCGGTGACTGAAGCTTTCTTT.